This TCR beta chain was captured by sequencing in a study of T cells in Graves' hyperthyroidism and ophthalmopathy. This clonotype was detected a few times. Amplified regions were TCR beta CDR3 sequences from RNA transcripts. Initially, a first-round RT-PCR of the TCR CDR3 employed the HTBI primer set. TCRdb redid the calling of the multiplex PCR reads with MiXCR, one entry per CDR3 protein. The sample lists 550,000 to 800,000 distinct CDR3 sequences, 16% seen once, with under 10% in the top ten. V lost 6 bases and J lost 3, with 6 bases in between. CDR1 SQVTM and CDR2 ANQGSEA come from the germline V gene. The CDR3 contains 10 residues. Not enrolled were patients with uncontrolled infection, other autoimmune disease, pregnancy or lactation. Together with thyroid ultrasound, orbital computed tomography, serum thyroxine and TRAb, clinical symptoms were used for diagnoses.

This receptor was identified in a man younger than 30 with Graves' hyperthyroidism. Sequencing input: blood. V is TRBV29-1 and J is TRBJ2-7; D is unclear. The CDR3 DNA reads as TGCAGCGTCCGAGACTACGAGCAGTACTTC. Translated, it gives CSVRDYEQYF.